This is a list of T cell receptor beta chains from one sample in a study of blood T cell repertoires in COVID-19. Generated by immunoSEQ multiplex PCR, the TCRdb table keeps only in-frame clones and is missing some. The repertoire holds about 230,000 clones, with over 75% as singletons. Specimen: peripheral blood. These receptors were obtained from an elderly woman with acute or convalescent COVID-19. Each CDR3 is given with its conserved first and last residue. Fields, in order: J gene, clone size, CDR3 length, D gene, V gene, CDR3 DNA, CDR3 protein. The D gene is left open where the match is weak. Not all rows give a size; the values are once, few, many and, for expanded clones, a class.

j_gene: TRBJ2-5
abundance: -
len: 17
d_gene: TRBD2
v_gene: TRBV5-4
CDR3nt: TGTGCCAGCAGCTCGAGCGGGGGCCCCCCTAACCAAGAGACCCAGTACTTC
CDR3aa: CASSSSGGPPNQETQYF

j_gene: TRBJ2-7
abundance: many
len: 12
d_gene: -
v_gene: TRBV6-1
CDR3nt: TGTGCCAGCAGTGATTGGGCCGAATGGCCAACATTC
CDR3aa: CASSDWAEWPTF

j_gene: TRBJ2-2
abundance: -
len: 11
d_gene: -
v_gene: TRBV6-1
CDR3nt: TGTGCCAGCAGTGAAAGACTGGGGCTGTTTTTT
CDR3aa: CASSERLGLFF

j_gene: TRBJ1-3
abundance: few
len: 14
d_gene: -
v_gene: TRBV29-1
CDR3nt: TGCAGCGTCGACGTCGCGGGCACTGGAAACACCATATATTTT
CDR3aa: CSVDVAGTGNTIYF

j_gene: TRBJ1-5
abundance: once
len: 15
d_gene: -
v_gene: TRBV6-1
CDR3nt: TGTGCCAGCAGTGAACAGGGAAGGAGCAATCAGCCCCAGCATTTT
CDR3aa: CASSEQGRSNQPQHF

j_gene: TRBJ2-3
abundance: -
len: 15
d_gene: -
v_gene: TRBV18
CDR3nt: TGTGCCAGCTCACCAACAGGGCCGGGCACAGATACGCAGTATTTT
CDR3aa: CASSPTGPGTDTQYF

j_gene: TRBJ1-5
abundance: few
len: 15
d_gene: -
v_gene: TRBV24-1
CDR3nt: TGTGCCACCAGTGATGGGGGGTATAGCAATCAGCCCCAGCATTTT
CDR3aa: CATSDGGYSNQPQHF

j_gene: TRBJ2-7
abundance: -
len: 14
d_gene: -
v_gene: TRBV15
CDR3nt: TGTGCCACCGCCTGGCGGCAAAGACCCCACGAGCAGTACTTC
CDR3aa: CATAWRQRPHEQYF

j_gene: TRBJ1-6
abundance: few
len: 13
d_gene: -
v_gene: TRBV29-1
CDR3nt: TGCAGCGTGTCAAAGGGAGGAGATTCACCCCTCCACTTT
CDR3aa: CSVSKGGDSPLHF

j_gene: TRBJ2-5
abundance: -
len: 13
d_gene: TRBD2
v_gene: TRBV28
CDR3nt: TGTGCCAGCAGTTTAGCGGGAGGAGAGACCCAGTACTTC
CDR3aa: CASSLAGGETQYF

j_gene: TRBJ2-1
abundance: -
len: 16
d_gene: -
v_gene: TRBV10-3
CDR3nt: TGTGCCATCAGTGAGTCGATGGGTCAGGGTAACAATGAGCAGTTCTTC
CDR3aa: CAISESMGQGNNEQFF

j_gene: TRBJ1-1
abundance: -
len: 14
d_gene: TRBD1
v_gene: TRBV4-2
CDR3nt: TGTGCCAGCAGCCCGGACAGGGAAAGGGCTGAAGCTTTCTTT
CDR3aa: CASSPDRERAEAFF

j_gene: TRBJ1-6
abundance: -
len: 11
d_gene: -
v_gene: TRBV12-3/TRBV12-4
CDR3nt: TGTGCCAGCAGCAGGGATTCACCCCTCCACTTT
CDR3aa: CASSRDSPLHF

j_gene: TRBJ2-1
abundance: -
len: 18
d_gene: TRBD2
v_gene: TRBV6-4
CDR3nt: TGTGCCAGCAGTGACTCGGGTAGTAGCGGGGGATACAACAATGAGCAGTTCTTC
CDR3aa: CASSDSGSSGGYNNEQFF

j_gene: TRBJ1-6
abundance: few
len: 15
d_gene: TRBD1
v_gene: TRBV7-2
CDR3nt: TGTGCCAGCAGCCAGCGGACAGGCAATAATTCACCCCTCCACTTT
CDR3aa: CASSQRTGNNSPLHF

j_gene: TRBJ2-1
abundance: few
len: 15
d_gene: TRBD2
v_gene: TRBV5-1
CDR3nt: TGCGCCAGCAGCTCGGGACTAGCGGGGGACAATGAGCAGTTCTTC
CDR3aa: CASSSGLAGDNEQFF

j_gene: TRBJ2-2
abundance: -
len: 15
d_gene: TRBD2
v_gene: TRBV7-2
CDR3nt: TGTGCCAGCAGCTTAAGCGGGACGAACACCGGGGAGCTGTTTTTT
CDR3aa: CASSLSGTNTGELFF

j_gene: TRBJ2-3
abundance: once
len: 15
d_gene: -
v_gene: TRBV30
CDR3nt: TGTGCCTGGAGTGGCACCGGTTGGAGTACAGATACGCAGTATTTT
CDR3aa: CAWSGTGWSTDTQYF

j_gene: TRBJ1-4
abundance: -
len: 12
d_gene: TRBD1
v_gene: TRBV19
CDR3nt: TGTGCCAGTAGTATCTCGACAGGGGCGCTGTTTTTT
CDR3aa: CASSISTGALFF

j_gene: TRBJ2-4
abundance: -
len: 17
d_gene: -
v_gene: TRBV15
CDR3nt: TGTGCCACCAGCGGGGGCACCCCTCTAGTAGCCAAAAACATTCAGTACTTC
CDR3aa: CATSGGTPLVAKNIQYF

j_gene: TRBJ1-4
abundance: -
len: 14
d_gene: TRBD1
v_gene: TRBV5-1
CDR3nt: TGCGCCAGCAGCACCGGACAGGACCAGGAAAAACTGTTTTTT
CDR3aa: CASSTGQDQEKLFF

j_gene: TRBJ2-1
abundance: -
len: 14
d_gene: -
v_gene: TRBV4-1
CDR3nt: TGCGCCAGCAGCCAAGGGGACTTCCGTCATGAGCAGTTCTTC
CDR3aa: CASSQGDFRHEQFF

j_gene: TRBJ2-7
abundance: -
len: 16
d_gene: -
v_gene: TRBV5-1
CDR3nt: TGCGCCAGCAGCTTGTGGGGCGGGGGCGCTGTCGACGAGCAGTACTTC
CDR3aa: CASSLWGGGAVDEQYF

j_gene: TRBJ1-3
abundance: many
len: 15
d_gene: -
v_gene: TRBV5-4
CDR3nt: TGTGCCAGCAGCTTGTCCCAGGGCTCTGGAAACACCATATATTTT
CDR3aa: CASSLSQGSGNTIYF

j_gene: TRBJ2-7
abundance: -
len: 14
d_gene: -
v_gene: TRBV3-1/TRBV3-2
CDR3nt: TGTGCCAGCAGCCTTAAGGCAGGGACCTACGAGCAGTACTTC
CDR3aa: CASSLKAGTYEQYF

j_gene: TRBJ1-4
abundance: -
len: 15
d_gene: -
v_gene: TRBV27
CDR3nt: TGTGCCAGCAGTTTAATAGGGGCAACTAATGAAAAACTGTTTTTT
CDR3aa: CASSLIGATNEKLFF

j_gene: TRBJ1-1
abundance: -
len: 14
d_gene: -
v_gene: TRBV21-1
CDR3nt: TGTGCCAGCAGCCCGGGACAGGGGGCGTTTTATGCTTTCTTT
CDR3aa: CASSPGQGAFYAFF

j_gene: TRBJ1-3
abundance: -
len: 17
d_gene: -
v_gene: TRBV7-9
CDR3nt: TGTGCCAGCAGCTCCCCCGGGACTGCTATCTCTGGAAACACCATATATTTT
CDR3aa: CASSSPGTAISGNTIYF

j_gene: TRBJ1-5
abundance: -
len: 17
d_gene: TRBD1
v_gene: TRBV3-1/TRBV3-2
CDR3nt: TGTGCCAGCAGCCAAGACTACGACAGGGCCTCCAATCAGCCCCAGCATTTT
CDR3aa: CASSQDYDRASNQPQHF

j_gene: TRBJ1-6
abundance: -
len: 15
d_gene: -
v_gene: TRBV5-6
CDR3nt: TGTGCCAGCAGCTTGTTAGGGGCCACGAATTCACCCCTCCACTTT
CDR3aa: CASSLLGATNSPLHF

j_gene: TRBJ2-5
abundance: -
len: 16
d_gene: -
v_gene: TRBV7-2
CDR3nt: TGTGCCAGCAGCTTAACGGGACTGGTGGGAGTAGAGACCCAGTACTTC
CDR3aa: CASSLTGLVGVETQYF

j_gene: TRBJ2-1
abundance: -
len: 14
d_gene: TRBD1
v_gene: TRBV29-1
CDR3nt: TGCAGCGTACCGGGACAGGGAACGTACAATGAGCAGTTCTTC
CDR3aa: CSVPGQGTYNEQFF

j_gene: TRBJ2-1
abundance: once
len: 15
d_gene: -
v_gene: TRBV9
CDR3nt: TGTGCCAGCAGCGTAGGAGGAGAAGGCGGCAATGAGCAGTTCTTC
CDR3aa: CASSVGGEGGNEQFF

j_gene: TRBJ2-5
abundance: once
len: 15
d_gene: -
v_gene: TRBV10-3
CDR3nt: TGTGCCATCAGTGAGTCGGCGGACATACAAGAGACCCAGTACTTC
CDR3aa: CAISESADIQETQYF

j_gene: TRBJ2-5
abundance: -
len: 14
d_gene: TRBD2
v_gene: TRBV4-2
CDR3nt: TGTGCCAGCAGCCAAGATTTGGGGGGGGAGACCCAGTACTTC
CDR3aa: CASSQDLGGETQYF

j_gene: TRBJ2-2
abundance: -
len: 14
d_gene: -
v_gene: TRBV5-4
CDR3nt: TGTGCCAGCAGCGGTTGGGGGCCCACCGGGGAGCTGTTTTTT
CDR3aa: CASSGWGPTGELFF

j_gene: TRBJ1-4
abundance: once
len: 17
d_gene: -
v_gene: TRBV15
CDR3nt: TGTGCCACCAGCAGAGAGGAACAGTCAGCAACTAATGAAAAACTGTTTTTT
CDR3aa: CATSREEQSATNEKLFF

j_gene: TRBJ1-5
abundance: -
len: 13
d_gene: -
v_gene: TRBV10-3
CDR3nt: TGTGCCGTTGGGGAGCTAAGGGATCAGCCCCAGCATTTT
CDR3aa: CAVGELRDQPQHF

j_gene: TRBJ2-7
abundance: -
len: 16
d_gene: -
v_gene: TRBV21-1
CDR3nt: TGTGCCAGCAGCAAAGCGGAGACAGTAAACTCCTACGAGCAGTACTTC
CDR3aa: CASSKAETVNSYEQYF

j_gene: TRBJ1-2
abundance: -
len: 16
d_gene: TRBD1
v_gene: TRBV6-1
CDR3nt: TGTGCCAGCAGTGTAGGGGAACAGGGGAGCGGCTATGGCTACACCTTC
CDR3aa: CASSVGEQGSGYGYTF

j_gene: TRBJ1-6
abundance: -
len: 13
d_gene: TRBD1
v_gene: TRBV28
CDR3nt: TGTGCCAGCAGTGGCGGGGACAGATCACCCCTCCACTTT
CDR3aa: CASSGGDRSPLHF

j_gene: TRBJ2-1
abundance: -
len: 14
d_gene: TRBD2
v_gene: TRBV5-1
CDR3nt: TGCGCCAGCAGCTGGAGCGGGGAGGGCGGTGAGCAGTTCTTC
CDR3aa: CASSWSGEGGEQFF

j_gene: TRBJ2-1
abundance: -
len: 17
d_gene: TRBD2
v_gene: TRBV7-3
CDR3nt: TGTGCCAGCAGCTCCTCCGGGATAGCGGGGACTTACAATGAGCAGTTCTTC
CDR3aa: CASSSSGIAGTYNEQFF

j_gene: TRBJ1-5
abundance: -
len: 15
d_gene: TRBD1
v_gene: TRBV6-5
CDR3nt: TGTGCCAGCAGCACTACAGGGGGCGGCAATCAGCCCCAGCATTTT
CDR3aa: CASSTTGGGNQPQHF

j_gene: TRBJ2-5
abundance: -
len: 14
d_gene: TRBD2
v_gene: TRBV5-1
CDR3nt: TGCGCCAGCAGCTTTACTAGCGGCCAAGAGACCCAGTACTTC
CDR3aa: CASSFTSGQETQYF

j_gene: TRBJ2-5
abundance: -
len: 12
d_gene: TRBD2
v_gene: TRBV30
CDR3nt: TGTGCCTGGAATAGCGGGAGAGAGGGGGGGTACTTC
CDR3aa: CAWNSGREGGYF

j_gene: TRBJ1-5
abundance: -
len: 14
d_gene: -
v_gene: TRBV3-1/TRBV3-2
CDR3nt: TGTGCCAGCAGCCAGACTCAGGGGTACCAGCCCCAGCATTTT
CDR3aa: CASSQTQGYQPQHF

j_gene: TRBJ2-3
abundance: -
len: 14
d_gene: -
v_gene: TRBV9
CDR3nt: TGTGCCAGCAGCGCCTCACTAGCAGCAGATACGCAGTATTTT
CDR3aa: CASSASLAADTQYF

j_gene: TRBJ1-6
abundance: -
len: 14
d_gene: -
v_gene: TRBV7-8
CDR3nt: TGTGCCAGCAGCTTAACCGTGACAGTTTCACCCCTCCACTTT
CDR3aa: CASSLTVTVSPLHF